The 29 T cell receptor beta chains listed next were all sequenced from one sample in a study of cytomegalovirus exposure and HLA in healthy donors. Amplification used 60 Vbeta primers and 13 Jbeta primers. TCRdb's table, derived via immunoSEQ multiplex PCR, lists solely in-frame clones and lacks some. Of about 130,000 clones listed, about three quarters are singletons. The sequencing input was PBMCs. The receptor set was obtained from a man younger than 40 in good health and CMV-seronegative.

This chain connects TRBV11-2 to TRBJ1-2, with 7 bases lining up with TRBD1. Germline loops: CDR1 SGHAT, CDR2 FQNNGV. With 5 bases clipped from V and 1 base from J, the junction kept 4 bases outside the gene matches. This CDR3 spans 14 amino acids. The CDR3 DNA reads TGTGCCAGCAGCGATGGGACAGTTAACTATGGCTACACCTTC. Its translation is CASSDGTVNYGYTF.

This clone has just a few counts. V usage is TRBV10-3 and J usage is TRBJ1-1, with a possible D match to TRBD1 (5 bases). Germline V lookup: CDR1 ENHRY, CDR2 SYGVKD. This CDR3 spans 13 amino acids. V lost 3 bases and J 2 bases, leaving 7 bases between the germline ends. CDR3 coding DNA: TGTGCCATCAGTGAAAGGGGTAACACTGAAGCTTTCTTT. Amino acids: CAISERGNTEAFF.

The rearrangement links TRBV5-6 to TRBJ2-3, with unresolved D. Germline V CDR1 and CDR2: SGHDT, YYEEEE. The CDR3 extends over 15 amino acids. The ends were cut back, 4 bases at V and 2 bases at J, with 14 bases in the middle. The chain's CDR3 is CASSPRVEPTDTQYF. DNA for the CDR3: TGTGCCAGCAGCCCACGAGTAGAGCCCACAGATACGCAGTATTTT. The full variable domain, its missing parts supplied by reference TRBV5-6 and TRBJ2-3, is DAGVTQSPTHLIKTRGQQVTLRCSPKSGHDTVSWYQQALGQGPQFIFQYYEEEERQRGNFPDRFSGHQFPNYSSELNVNALLLGDSALYLCASSPRVEPTDTQYFGPGTRLTVL.

A single count supports this clone. The J gene is TRBJ2-7, the V gene TRBV15; 9 nucleotides align to TRBD2. Per the germline V gene, CDR1 is LNHNV and CDR2 is YYDKDF (reference sequence). The junction had 10 bases not matched to a gene; V was cut back by 1 base and J by 0 bases. The CDR3 spans 18 residues. CDR3: CATSRVWAGGPLSYEQYF. The CDR3 DNA reads TGTGCCACCAGCAGAGTTTGGGCGGGGGGGCCTCTCTCCTACGAGCAGTACTTC.

This chain joins TRBV19 and TRBJ1-1, with a weak D call TRBD1 (6 bases). Per the germline V gene, CDR1 is LNHDA and CDR2 is SQIVND (reference sequence). Trimming pared 5 bases from V and 4 bases from J, leaving 17 bases between. The CDR3 totals 15 residues. CDR3: CASSSKRTDFTEAFF. The CDR3, as DNA: TGTGCCAGTAGTTCCAAACGGACAGATTTCACTGAAGCTTTCTTT.

The gene calls are TRBV10-3 and TRBJ2-5, with TRBD1 as a possible D gene (5 bases). Germline V lookup: CDR1 ENHRY, CDR2 SYGVKD. V was clipped by 1 base and J by 5 bases, with 8 bases between them. The CDR3 spans 13 residues. The CDR3 nucleotides read TGTGCCATCAGTGAGTTAGGGGCGGAGACCCAGTACTTC. It encodes CAISELGAETQYF.

This sequence joins TRBV11-2 and TRBJ2-1, with TRBD2 matching over 14 bases. The V gene's germline CDR1 is SGHAT and CDR2 FQNNGV. After removal of 5 bases from V and 14 bases from J, the junction contained 14 bases not matched to a gene. This CDR3 has 16 amino acids. The CDR3 sequence is CASSQRTSGGPGVKFF. The CDR3 nucleotides are TGTGCCAGCAGCCAACGGACTAGCGGGGGGCCGGGGGTGAAGTTCTTC.

This clone came up once. The rearrangement uses TRBV2 and TRBJ2-4; D remains unclear. CDR3 size: 12 residues. The ends were cut back, 5 bases at V and 0 bases at J, with 2 bases in the middle. The germline V gene encodes CDR1 SNHLY and CDR2 FYNNEI. The CDR3 protein is CASSLAKNIQYF. CDR3 nucleotide sequence: TGTGCCAGCAGTCTAGCCAAAAACATTCAGTACTTC. The whole variable domain, remainder taken from reference TRBV2 and TRBJ2-4, is EPEVTQTPSHQVTQMGQEVILRCVPISNHLYFYWYRQILGQKVEFLVSFYNNEISEKSEIFDDQFSVERPDGSNFTLKIRSTKLEDSAMYFCASSLAKNIQYFGAGTRLSVL.

The chain has TRBV6-4 and TRBJ1-5; D may be TRBD1 (6 bases). Germline values: CDR1 MRHNA, CDR2 SNTAGT. The V end was cut by 2 bases, the J end by 7 bases, with 12 bases between. The CDR3 spans 14 residues. The CDR3 DNA follows: TGTGCCAGCAGTGACCCCAGGGGTCGACAGCCCCAGCATTTT. This translates into CASSDPRGRQPQHF.

This chain links TRBV9 with TRBJ2-5; D remains ambiguous. V lost 1 base and J lost 3, with 7 bases in between. There are 13 residues in the CDR3. CDR1 is SGDLS and CDR2 is YYNGEE in the germline V gene. This CDR3 reads CASSVTSEETQYF. The CDR3 nucleotides are TGTGCCAGCAGCGTAACCTCAGAAGAGACCCAGTACTTC.

This CDR3 is CASSSTYRGVGYTF. CDR3 coding DNA: TGTGCCAGCAGCTCTACCTACAGGGGTGTCGGCTACACCTTC. This chain uses TRBV11-3 with TRBJ1-2; TRBD1 matches at 7 bases. V was clipped by 4 bases and J by 8 bases; unmatched bases: 10. Germline V gives CDR1 SGHNT, CDR2 YENEEA. This CDR3 has 14 amino acids.

This chain uses TRBV5-5 with TRBJ2-7, with TRBD2 as a possible D gene (5 bases). Germline V gene sequence: CDR1 SGHKS, CDR2 YYEKEE (reference sequence). This CDR3 comprises 14 residues. Trimming shortened V by 6 bases and J by 0 bases, and 13 bases separated the two germline ends. The CDR3 spells CASTRTLSSYEQYF. The CDR3 nucleotides are TGTGCCAGCACCCGGACTTTAAGCTCCTACGAGCAGTACTTC.

The chain couples TRBV21-1 to TRBJ1-4; the D call TRBD1 from the table was never checked on the DNA. TRBV21-1 is flagged as a pseudogene. The CDR3 totals 16 residues. The CDR3 region is CASSNPGTGMREKLFF. The CDR3 nucleotides are TGTGCCAGCAGCAATCCCGGGACAGGGATGAGAGAAAAACTGTTTTTT.

This chain links TRBV4-2 with TRBJ2-1; 8 nucleotides match TRBD2. J lost 7 bases, V lost 7 bases, and 15 bases had no gene match. This CDR3 has 16 residues. Germline V lookup: CDR1 LGHNA, CDR2 YNFKEQ. CDR3 in DNA: TGTGCCAGCACCTATAGCCTGAGCGGGGGCGTGAATGAGCAGTTCTTC. This sequence encodes CASTYSLSGGVNEQFF.

The chain combines TRBV6-5 with TRBJ2-1; D perhaps matches TRBD2 (6 bases). Between the trimmed V and J ends, which lost 3 bases and 2 bases, there was a span of 14 bases. This CDR3 contains 16 residues. The germline V gene has CDR1 MNHEY and CDR2 SVGAGI. The CDR3 loop is CASSYGTSVTYNEQFF. CDR3 nucleotide sequence: TGTGCCAGCAGTTATGGGACTTCTGTTACCTACAATGAGCAGTTCTTC.

The chain uses TRBV5-1 and TRBJ2-5, with D perhaps matching TRBD2 (5 bases). Matching the DNA end better, TRBJ2-7 makes the J call doubtful. The CDR3 contains 13 residues. CDR1 is SGHRS and CDR2 is YFSETQ in the germline V gene. The CDR3 loop is CASSGRSSYEQYF. CDR3 nucleotides: TGCGCCAGCAGCGGGAGAAGCTCCTACGAGCAGTACTTC.

The chain uses TRBV7-6 and TRBJ2-5, with D unclear. The V gene lost 8 bases and the J gene lost 1 base, with 17 bases spanning the gap. Germline V gives CDR1 SGHVS, CDR2 FNYEAQ. This CDR3 is built from 15 residues. CDR3 in DNA: TGTGCCAGCTCACGAGACATACCGTTCCAAGAGACCCAGTACTTC. This encodes CASSRDIPFQETQYF.

This clone was detected a few times. The rearrangement uses TRBV19 and TRBJ1-5, with a tentative D call TRBD1 (6 bases). The V gene lost 4 bases and the J gene lost 3 bases, with 10 bases spanning the gap. The CDR3 has 14 amino acids. The V gene's germline CDR1 is LNHDA and CDR2 SQIVND (reference sequence). As DNA, the CDR3 is TGTGCCAGTAGTAACAGGGTTTTCAATCAGCCCCAGCATTTT. It translates to CASSNRVFNQPQHF.

The genes are TRBV6-5 and TRBJ1-1; no definite D call. V gave up 0 bases and J gave up 5 bases, with 13 bases separating them. From germline, CDR1 is MNHEY and CDR2 SVGAGI. The CDR3 length is 15 residues. The CDR3: CASSYSREGMTEAFF. For the CDR3, the DNA is TGTGCCAGCAGTTACTCGAGGGAGGGAATGACTGAAGCTTTCTTT.

In this sample, this clone turned up a few times. The junction does not match germline at one end; this may be a read error. The J gene is TRBJ2-7, the V gene TRBV4-1; D unresolved. Germline V gene data show CDR1 as MGHRA and CDR2 as YSYEKL. The CDR3 is 13 amino acids. The CDR3 region has the DNA TGCGCCAGCAGCCAAGATCCTACGATTCCTAACCACTTC. This encodes CASSQDPTIPNHF.

This rearrangement joins TRBV7-3 to TRBJ2-3; 9 nucleotides match TRBD2. This CDR3 has 15 amino acids. From germline, CDR1 is SGHTA and CDR2 FQGTGA. Unmatched junction bases numbered 7, after V lost 6 bases and J lost 3 bases. The CDR3 DNA follows: TGTGCCAGCAGTCCCGGGACTAGCAGGACAGATACGCAGTATTTT. It yields the protein CASSPGTSRTDTQYF.

V and J are TRBV9 and TRBJ1-5; the D is unclear. Germline loops: CDR1 SGDLS, CDR2 YYNGEE. CDR3 length: 15 amino acids. The V end was cut by 0 bases, the J end by 6 bases, with 13 bases between. CDR3 loop: CASSVGTGSGQPQHF. The CDR3, as DNA: TGTGCCAGCAGCGTAGGAACGGGATCGGGTCAGCCCCAGCATTTT.

This chain links TRBV13 with TRBJ2-7, with 11 bases fitting TRBD2. Per germline, CDR1 PRHDT and CDR2 FYEKMQ (reference sequence). This CDR3 region has 17 residues. V was pared by 5 bases and J by 7 bases, with 16 bases of the junction left unmatched. The CDR3 loop is CASSVKSPGLAVWEQYF. CDR3 DNA sequence: TGTGCCAGCAGCGTTAAAAGTCCGGGACTAGCGGTTTGGGAGCAGTACTTC.

The chain links TRBV21-1 to TRBJ1-4; the table's D call of TRBD1 was not tested on the DNA. TRBV21-1 is flagged as a pseudogene. The CDR3 spans 16 residues. CDR3 DNA: TGTGCCAGCAGCAAATGGCCGGGACAGGGTAATGAAAAACTGTTTTTT. It yields the protein CASSKWPGQGNEKLFF.

The rearrangement joins TRBV28 to TRBJ1-4; tentative D call: TRBD1 (5 bases). Per the germline V gene, CDR1 is MDHEN and CDR2 is SYDVKM. Between the trimmed V and J ends, which lost 5 bases and 7 bases, there was a span of 8 bases. The CDR3 is made up of 12 amino acids. The DNA for the CDR3 is TGTGCCAGCAGTGATGGGGCTGAAAAACTGTTTTTT. It specifies CASSDGAEKLFF.

V and J are TRBV10-3 and TRBJ2-5; 8 bases fit TRBD1. The CDR3 length is 12 residues. Per germline, CDR1 ENHRY and CDR2 SYGVKD. The ends lost 4 bases at V and 5 bases at J; junction bases unmatched: 0. The CDR3 DNA is TGTGCCATCAGTGGACAGGGGGAGACCCAGTACTTC. It codes for CAISGQGETQYF.

The sample holds a few counts of this clone. The V gene is TRBV18, the J gene TRBJ2-2, with D possibly TRBD1 on 6 matching bases. Germline CDR1 and CDR2: KGHSH and LQKENI. V was trimmed by 3 bases and J by 2 bases, leaving 10 bases between them. The CDR3 is 15 amino acids. The CDR3 DNA reads as TGTGCCAGCTCACCGAGGACAGAAAACACCGGGGAGCTGTTTTTT. Amino acids: CASSPRTENTGELFF.

V and J are TRBV11-3 and TRBJ1-1; a weak D match, TRBD1 (5 bases). The length of the CDR3 is 13 residues. Germline V gene lookup returns CDR1 SGHNT and CDR2 YENEEA. V was cut by 4 bases and J by 7 bases, with 13 bases left in between. The CDR3 bases are TGTGCCAGCAGCTCGGGGGATTATGGTGAAGCTTTCTTT. This gives the protein CASSSGDYGEAFF. The variable domain in full, with the rest retrieved from reference TRBV11-3 and TRBJ1-1, is EAGVVQSPRYKIIEKKQPVAFWCNPISGHNTLYWYLQNLGQGPELLIRYENEEAVDDSQLPKDRFSAERLKGVDSTLKIQPAELGDSAVYLCASSSGDYGEAFFGQGTRLTVV.

The chain links TRBV30 to TRBJ1-2; the D gene is possibly TRBD1 (5 bases). The V end was cut by 3 bases, the J end by 4 bases, with 15 bases between. Germline CDR1 is GTSNPN and CDR2 is SVGIG (reference sequence). This CDR3 has 14 amino acids. The chain's CDR3 is CAWRSGGGSYGYTF. The CDR3 coding sequence is TGTGCCTGGAGATCTGGGGGGGGGAGCTATGGCTACACCTTC.